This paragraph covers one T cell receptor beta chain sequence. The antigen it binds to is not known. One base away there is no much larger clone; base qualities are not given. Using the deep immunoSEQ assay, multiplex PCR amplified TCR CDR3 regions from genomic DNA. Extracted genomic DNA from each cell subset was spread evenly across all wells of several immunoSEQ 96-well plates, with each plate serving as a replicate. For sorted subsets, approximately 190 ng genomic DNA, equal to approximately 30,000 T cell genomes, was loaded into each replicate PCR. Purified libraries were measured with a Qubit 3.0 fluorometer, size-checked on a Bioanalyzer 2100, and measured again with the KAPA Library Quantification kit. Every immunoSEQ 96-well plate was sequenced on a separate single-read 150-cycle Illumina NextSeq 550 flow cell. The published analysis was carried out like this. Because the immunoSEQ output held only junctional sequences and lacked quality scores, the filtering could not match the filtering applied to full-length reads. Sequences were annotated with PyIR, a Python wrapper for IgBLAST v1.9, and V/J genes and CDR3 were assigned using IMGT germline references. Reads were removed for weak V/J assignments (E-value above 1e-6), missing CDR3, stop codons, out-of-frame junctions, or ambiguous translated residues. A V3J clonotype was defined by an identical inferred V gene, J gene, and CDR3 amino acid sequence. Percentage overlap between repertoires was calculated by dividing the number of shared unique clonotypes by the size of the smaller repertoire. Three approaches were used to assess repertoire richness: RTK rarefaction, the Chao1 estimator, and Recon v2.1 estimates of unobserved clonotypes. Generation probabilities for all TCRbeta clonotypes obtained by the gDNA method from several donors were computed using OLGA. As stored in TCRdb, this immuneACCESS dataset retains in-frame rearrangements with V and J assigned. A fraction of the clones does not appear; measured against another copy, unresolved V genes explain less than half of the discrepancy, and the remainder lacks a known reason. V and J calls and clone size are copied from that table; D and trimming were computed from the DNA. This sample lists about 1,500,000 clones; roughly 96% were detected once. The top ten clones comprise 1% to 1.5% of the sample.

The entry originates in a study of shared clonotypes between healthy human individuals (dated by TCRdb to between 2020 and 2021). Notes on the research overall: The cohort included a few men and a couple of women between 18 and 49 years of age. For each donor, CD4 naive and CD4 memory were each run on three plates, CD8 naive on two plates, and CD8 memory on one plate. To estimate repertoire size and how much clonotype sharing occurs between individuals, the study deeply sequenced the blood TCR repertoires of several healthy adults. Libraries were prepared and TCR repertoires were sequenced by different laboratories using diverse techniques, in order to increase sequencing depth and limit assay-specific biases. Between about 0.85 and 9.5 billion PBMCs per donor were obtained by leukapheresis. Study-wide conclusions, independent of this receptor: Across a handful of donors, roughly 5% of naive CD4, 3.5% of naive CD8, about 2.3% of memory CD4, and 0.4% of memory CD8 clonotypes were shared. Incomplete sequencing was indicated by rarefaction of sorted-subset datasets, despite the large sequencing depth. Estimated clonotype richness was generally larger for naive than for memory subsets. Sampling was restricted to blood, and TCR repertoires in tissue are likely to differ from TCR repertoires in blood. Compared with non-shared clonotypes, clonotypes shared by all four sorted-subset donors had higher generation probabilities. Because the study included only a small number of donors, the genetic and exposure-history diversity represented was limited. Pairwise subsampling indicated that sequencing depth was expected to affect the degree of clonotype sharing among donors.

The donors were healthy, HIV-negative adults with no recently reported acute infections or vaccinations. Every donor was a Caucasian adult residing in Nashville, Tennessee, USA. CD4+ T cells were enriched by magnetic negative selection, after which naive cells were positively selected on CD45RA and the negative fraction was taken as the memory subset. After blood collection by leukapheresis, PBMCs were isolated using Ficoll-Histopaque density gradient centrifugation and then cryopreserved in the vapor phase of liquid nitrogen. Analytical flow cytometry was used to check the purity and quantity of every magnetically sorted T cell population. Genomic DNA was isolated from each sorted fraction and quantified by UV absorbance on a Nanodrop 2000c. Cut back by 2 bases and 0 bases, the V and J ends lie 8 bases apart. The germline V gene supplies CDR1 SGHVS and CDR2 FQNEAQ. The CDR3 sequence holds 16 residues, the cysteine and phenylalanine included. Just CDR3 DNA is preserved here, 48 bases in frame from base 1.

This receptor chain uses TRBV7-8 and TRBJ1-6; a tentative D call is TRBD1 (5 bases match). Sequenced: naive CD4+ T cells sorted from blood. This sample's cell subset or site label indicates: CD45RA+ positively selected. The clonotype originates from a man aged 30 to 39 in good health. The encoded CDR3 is CASSLRDRSYNSPLHF. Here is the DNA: TGTGCCAGCAGCTTACGGGACCGCTCCTATAATTCACCCCTCCACTTT.